The TCR beta chain described here comes from a study of shared clonotypes between healthy human individuals. Running of the assay took place at deep level. Profiling relied on immunoSEQ multiplex PCR, and the TCRdb table lists in-frame clones only, not all of them. Of about 580,000 clones in the sample, roughly 98% were seen once. From germline, CDR1 is MGHRA and CDR2 YSYEKL. This CDR3 is built from 17 residues. The V end lost 1 base, the J end lost 4 bases, and 18 bases lay between the germline ends. Turning to this clone: Its antigen is unknown.

CD8 cells classed as naive were CD45RO-negative and positively selected for CCR7, excluding terminally differentiated effector memory CD45RA+ cells. Study-wide results and limits: Naive subsets generally had larger estimated richness than memory subsets. Generation probabilities were higher for clonotypes shared across all four sorted-subset donors than for unshared ones. A handful of donors showed sharing of about 4.7% of naive CD4 clonotypes.

The specimen sequenced was naive CD8+ T cells sorted from blood. The source is a young man in good health. This chain uses TRBV4-1 with TRBJ2-3, with D perhaps matching TRBD2 (6 bases). The CDR3 DNA reads TGCGCCAGCAGCCAAGGACCCCCCCGCGGGGCGGCAGATACGCAGTATTTT. As protein: CASSQGPPRGAADTQYF.